This entry lists 6 T cell receptor beta chains sequenced from one sample in a study of T cell repertoires in cytomegalovirus infection. A single record per CDR3 protein comes from TCRdb applying MiXCR to the reads. The table lists 650,000 to 900,000 distinct CDR3 sequences, around 29% of them singletons, with around 13% in the top ten. Their antigens remain unidentified. Sequencing was performed on cultured CD8+ T cells from PBMCs, taken from culture after CMV antigen stimulation. Source of these receptors: a human donor in good health (CMV status not recorded). Some clones in this sample may be carry-over from other donors' samples.

The sample holds many counts of this clonotype. The chain recombines TRBV7-2 with TRBJ1-5; D remains unclear. The germline gives CDR1 SGHTA, CDR2 FQGNSA. V was trimmed by 1 base and J by 0 bases, leaving 7 bases between them. The CDR3 totals 15 residues. The CDR3 protein is CASSLVLPSNQPQHF. In nucleotides, the CDR3 is TGTGCCAGCAGCTTAGTCCTGCCTAGCAATCAGCCCCAGCATTTT.

The table lists this clonotype with many counts. The chain uses TRBV6-1 and TRBJ2-5; D call uncertain. Germline values: CDR1 MNHNS, CDR2 SASEGT. The CDR3 contains 11 residues. V gave up 6 bases and J gave up 4 bases, with 6 bases separating them. CDR3 amino acids: CASSILETQYF. CDR3 sequence (DNA): TGTGCCAGCAGCATTTTAGAGACCCAGTACTTC.

On this clonotype: One junction end does not reproduce the germline sequence, and a read error may be involved. The chain uses TRBV7-9 and TRBJ2-2; TRBD2 matches 9 bases. This CDR3 contains 14 residues. Germline lookup yields CDR1 SEHNR and CDR2 FQNEAQ (reference sequence). Here the CDR3 reads CASSLAGFTGELFF. CDR3 nucleotide sequence: TGTGCCAGCAGCCTAGCGGGGTTTACCGGGGAGCTGTTTTTT. The variable domain in full, with the rest retrieved from reference TRBV7-9 and TRBJ2-2, is DTGVSQNPRHKITKRGQNVTFRCDPISEHNRLYWYRQTLGQGPEFLTYFQNEAQLEKSRLLSDRFSAERPKGSFSTLEIQRTEQGDSAMYLCASSLAGFTGELFFGEGSRLTVL.

Turning to this clonotype: With a much larger clone just one base away, this may be a read error. The chain has TRBV7-6 and TRBJ2-5; D is unclear. Per the germline V gene, CDR1 is SGHVS and CDR2 is FNYEAQ. The CDR3 runs to 13 residues. The CDR3 is CVSSQVEGETQYF. The CDR3 DNA reads TGTGTCAGCAGCCAAGTGGAAGGAGAGACCCAGTACTTC.

The chain joins TRBV6-2 or TRBV6-3 to TRBJ2-5, with D maybe TRBD1 (6 bases). The CDR3 loop spans 16 amino acids. Germline-derived CDR1 and CDR2 are MNHEY and SVGEGT. V dropped 0 bases and J dropped 4 bases, with 15 bases sitting between them. CDR3 amino acids: CASSYSIAHRVETQYF. CDR3 DNA sequence: TGTGCCAGCAGTTACTCGATAGCTCACAGGGTAGAGACCCAGTACTTC.

This clonotype was detected a few times. The rearrangement links TRBV5-5 to TRBJ1-1; tentatively, D is TRBD1 (5 bases). The CDR3 has 14 residues. Germline loops: CDR1 SGHKS, CDR2 YYEKEE (reference sequence). The V end lost 4 bases, the J end lost 4 bases, and 14 bases lay between the germline ends. The DNA of the CDR3 is TGTGCCAGCAGCCTTCCAGGGACGAGCACTGAAGCTTTCTTT. This encodes CASSLPGTSTEAFF. Drawing the rest from reference TRBV5-5 and TRBJ1-1, the complete variable domain is DAGVTQSPTHLIKTRGQQVTLRCSPISGHKSVSWYQQVLGQGPQFIFQYYEKEERGRGNFPDRFSARQFPNYSSELNVNALLLGDSALYLCASSLPGTSTEAFFGQGTRLTVV.